Listed here are 13 T cell receptor beta chains from one sample, sequenced in a study of monozygotic twins with cystic fibrosis. The repertoire was sequenced with immunoSEQ multiplex PCR; TCRdb's copy has only in-frame clones and lacks some. Altogether 13,000 or so clones are present, around 87% being singletons, with the ten largest covering about 0.73%. The specimen was blood. The receptors shown here come from a boy under 18 with cystic fibrosis.

The chain links TRBV5-4 to TRBJ1-1; D remains ambiguous. Trimming stripped 2 bases from V and 1 base from J, with 18 bases between. CDR1 and CDR2 (germline): SGHNT, YYREEE (reference sequence). This CDR3 is built from 17 residues. The CDR3 nucleotides are TGTGCCAGCAGCTTCGAGTTTCGTCGGGGAGGGAACACTGAAGCTTTCTTT. Amino acids: CASSFEFRRGGNTEAFF.

The genes are TRBV14 and TRBJ2-7; perhaps TRBD2 as D (6 bases). Germline assignment: CDR1 SGHDN and CDR2 FVKESK. The CDR3 totals 15 residues. V lost 5 bases to trimming and J lost 4 bases, with 18 bases between them. The CDR3 sequence is CASSAGPYQPYEQYF. The CDR3 DNA sequence: TGTGCCAGCAGCGCGGGACCTTACCAACCTTACGAGCAGTACTTC.

The genes are TRBV5-6 and TRBJ2-7, with TRBD2 identical over 9 bases. CDR1 SGHDT and CDR2 YYEEEE come from the germline V gene. The V segment lost 3 bases and the J segment 4 bases; nucleotides outside the gene matches: 5. The CDR3 spans 14 residues. CDR3 bases: TGTGCCAGCAGCTGGGGGACTAGCCAGTACGAGCAGTACTTC. Encoded protein: CASSWGTSQYEQYF.

The chain recombines TRBV7-8 with TRBJ1-1, with D unclear. The germline V gene encodes CDR1 SGHVS and CDR2 FQNEAQ. CDR3 length: 12 amino acids. Trimming removed 5 bases at V and 1 base at J, with 5 bases between. The CDR3 region has the DNA TGTGCCAGCAGCCCCCGGAACACTGAAGCTTTCTTT. Encoded protein: CASSPRNTEAFF.

The gene calls are TRBV5-8 and TRBJ2-5; D might be TRBD1 (6 bases). Deletions cut 4 bases from V and 4 bases from J, with 8 bases between. CDR3 length equals 12 residues. Germline V lookup: CDR1 SGHTS, CDR2 YDEGEE. CDR3 in amino acids: CASSLDRETQYF. The CDR3 DNA follows: TGTGCCAGCAGCCTGGACAGAGAGACCCAGTACTTC.

V usage is TRBV5-1 and J usage is TRBJ2-1; D not certain. CDR3 size: 16 residues. Germline V CDR1 and CDR2: SGHRS, YFSETQ. With 2 bases removed from V and 4 bases from J, the gap between germline ends came to 16 bases. CDR3 in amino acids: CASSFSGLTQYNEQFF. The CDR3 bases are TGCGCCAGCAGCTTTAGTGGGTTAACGCAATACAATGAGCAGTTCTTC.

The rearrangement joins TRBV28 to TRBJ1-5; TRBD1 is a possible D gene (6 bases). CDR3 size: 18 residues. The germline V gene encodes CDR1 MDHEN and CDR2 SYDVKM. V dropped 3 bases and J dropped 4 bases, with 22 bases sitting between them. The CDR3 spells CASSFRSGKGGSNQPQHF. CDR3 nucleotide sequence: TGTGCCAGCAGTTTTCGGAGTGGTAAGGGGGGCTCTAATCAGCCCCAGCATTTT.

This clone was picked up one time. The chain has TRBV7-2 and TRBJ2-3; D is unclear. The CDR3 is made up of 12 amino acids. The germline gives CDR1 SGHTA, CDR2 FQGNSA. V was cut by 1 base and J by 6 bases, with 5 bases left in between. As DNA, the CDR3 is TGTGCCAGCAGCTTAGACGATGATACGCAGTATTTT. Translating it yields CASSLDDDTQYF. The full variable domain, completed using reference TRBV7-2 and TRBJ2-3, is GAGVSQSPSNKVTEKGKDVELRCDPISGHTALYWYRQSLGQGLEFLIYFQGNSAPDKSGLPSDRFSAERTGGSVSTLTIQRTQQEDSAVYLCASSLDDDTQYFGPGTRLTVL.

The genes are TRBV29-1 and TRBJ2-7; D gene unclear. Germline-derived CDR1 and CDR2 are SQVTM and ANQGSEA. V was pared by 4 bases and J by 0 bases, with 10 bases between. CDR3 size: 13 residues. The CDR3 spells CSVGGRTSYEQYF. The CDR3 DNA follows: TGCAGCGTTGGTGGCAGAACCTCCTACGAGCAGTACTTC.

The chain combines TRBV6-1 with TRBJ1-2; D remains ambiguous. CDR1 MNHNS and CDR2 SASEGT come from the germline V gene. V lost 2 bases and J lost 6, with 16 bases in between. This CDR3 has 15 residues. In DNA form, the CDR3 reads TGTGCCAGCAGTGAATACGGGCATTCTTCCGATGGCTACACCTTC. It codes for CASSEYGHSSDGYTF.

This clone was detected once. This chain links TRBV6-6 with TRBJ2-4; D might be TRBD1 (5 bases). Germline CDR1 is MNHNY and CDR2 is SVGAGI (reference sequence). The CDR3 has 12 amino acids. Between the trimmed V and J ends, which lost 4 bases and 7 bases, there was a span of 8 bases. The CDR3 is CASSSPGNIQYF. The DNA of the CDR3 is TGTGCCAGCAGTTCGCCAGGGAACATTCAGTACTTC.

This chain connects TRBV5-1 to TRBJ2-3; TRBD1 aligns across 8 bases. Germline values: CDR1 SGHRS, CDR2 YFSETQ. J lost 0 bases, V lost 4 bases, and 10 bases had no gene match. The length of the CDR3 is 17 residues. The CDR3 spells CASSQPQGATSTDTQYF. The CDR3 DNA is TGCGCCAGCAGCCAGCCGCAGGGGGCAACTAGCACAGATACGCAGTATTTT.

This rearrangement joins TRBV11-3 to TRBJ2-2; D uncertain. The germline V and J ends were trimmed by 2 bases and 7 bases, with 8 bases remaining between them. The CDR3 sequence is 13 residues long. Germline V gene sequence: CDR1 SGHNT, CDR2 YENEEA. CDR3 DNA: TGTGCCAGCAGCTTAATGTTCGGCGGGGAGCTGTTTTTT. This codes for CASSLMFGGELFF.